The 9 T cell receptor beta chains below all came from one sample that was sequenced in a study of molecular identifiers for immune sequencing clone quantification (dated by TCRdb to the late 2010s). The library was produced with PCR. Sequenced on an Illumina HiSeq 4000. Starting from the raw public reads, TCRdb applied fastp trimming at Q25, assembled clones with MiXCR and retained in-frame beta chains. Rows merge per CDR3 protein into single entries with the most common DNA and genes. The sample table lists over 600,000 distinct CDR3 sequences, roughly 21% of them with a count of one. 0.85% of the sample rests with the top ten. Sequences were obtained from naive CD8+ T cells from blood, with Jurkat cell RNA spiked in. The cell subset or site label, as the study defines it: FACS-sorted CD8+CD4-CCR7+CD45RA+ naive T cells. These receptors all stem from a human donor in good health. Some libraries in this study had Jurkat cell RNA spiked in.

This clonotype was observed many times. The V gene is TRBV6-5, the J gene TRBJ1-3; D is unresolved. CDR3 length: 16 amino acids. Trimming stripped 5 bases from V and 0 bases from J, with 14 bases between. Germline V gene lookup returns CDR1 MNHEY and CDR2 SVGAGI. CDR3 bases: TGTGCCAGCAGTACCGGACTTCCGAGCTCTGGAAACACCATATATTTT. This sequence encodes CASSTGLPSSGNTIYF.

This clonotype was recorded many times. This chain connects TRBV7-8 to TRBJ2-3; D remains ambiguous. V lost 5 bases and J lost 2, with 11 bases in between. Germline assignment: CDR1 SGHVS and CDR2 FQNEAQ. The CDR3 sequence is 14 residues long. This CDR3 reads CASSAQVNTDTQYF. For the CDR3, the DNA is TGTGCCAGCAGCGCTCAGGTCAACACAGATACGCAGTATTTT.

This clonotype was counted many times. This chain links TRBV6-6 with TRBJ2-2, with 11 bases lining up with TRBD2. Germline V gene lookup returns CDR1 MNHNY and CDR2 SVGAGI (reference sequence). This CDR3 is 18 amino acids long. V gave up 2 bases and J gave up 0 bases; unmatched junction bases: 5. The CDR3 DNA follows: TGTGCCAGCAGTTACCGACTAGCGGGACTCGCGAACACCGGGGAGCTGTTTTTT. Encoded protein: CASSYRLAGLANTGELFF.

This clonotype was detected ten times or more. The chain joins TRBV2 to TRBJ2-2, with a weak D call TRBD1 (6 bases). V was trimmed by 2 bases and J by 1 base, leaving 17 bases between them. The CDR3 sequence is 18 residues long. CDR1 SNHLY and CDR2 FYNNEI come from the germline V gene. The CDR3: CASSETLRGGENTGELFF. CDR3 coding DNA: TGTGCCAGCAGTGAAACCCTGCGTGGGGGCGAGAACACCGGGGAGCTGTTTTTT.

Turning to this clonotype: A junction boundary mismatches the germline segment, possibly from a read error. This chain's CDR3 is CAGSYTGQGNRPQHF. As DNA, the CDR3 is TGTGCCGGCAGTTACACCGGCCAAGGAAATCGGCCCCAGCATTTT. The chain uses TRBV6-2 or TRBV6-3 and TRBJ1-5; unclear D gene. Germline values: CDR1 MNHEY, CDR2 SVGEGT. This CDR3 has 15 amino acids.

The chain joins TRBV14 to TRBJ1-1, with a possible D match to TRBD1 (5 bases). Germline V gives CDR1 SGHDN, CDR2 FVKESK. This CDR3 has 16 amino acids. V was pared by 4 bases and J by 4 bases, with 19 bases between. CDR3 sequence: CASSPPRPGWSTEAFF. The CDR3 DNA reads TGTGCCAGCAGCCCTCCCAGGCCAGGGTGGAGCACTGAAGCTTTCTTT.

This clonotype was seen many times. CDR3 nucleotides: TGTGCCAGCAGCTTAAGCCGGGACAGCCCCTACGAGCAGTACTTC. This codes for CASSLSRDSPYEQYF. This chain links TRBV7-9 with TRBJ2-7, with 7 bases identical to TRBD1. CDR1 is SEHNR and CDR2 is FQNEAQ in the germline V gene (reference sequence). J was trimmed by 2 bases and V by 2 bases; bases with no gene match: 6. This CDR3 comprises 15 residues. The entire variable domain, with the rest obtained from reference TRBV7-9 and TRBJ2-7, is as follows: DTGVSQNPRHKITKRGQNVTFRCDPISEHNRLYWYRQTLGQGPEFLTYFQNEAQLEKSRLLSDRFSAERPKGSFSTLEIQRTEQGDSAMYLCASSLSRDSPYEQYFGPGTRLTVT.

This clonotype was observed a few times. The V gene is TRBV5-1, the J gene TRBJ2-5; TRBD2 is a possible D gene (6 bases). V dropped 4 bases and J dropped 5 bases, with 15 bases sitting between them. The CDR3 contains 14 residues. Germline-derived CDR1 and CDR2 are SGHRS and YFSETQ. The CDR3 DNA reads TGCGCCAGCAGCCCCGCGGAGGGTGGGGAGACCCAGTACTTC. Amino acid sequence: CASSPAEGGETQYF.

With respect to this clonotype: This may arise from a read error, as a much more abundant clone is one base away. The genes are TRBV7-8 and TRBJ2-7, with TRBD2 identical over 9 bases. Germline assignment: CDR1 SGHVS and CDR2 FQNEAQ. There are 16 residues in the CDR3. Trimming cost V 5 bases and J 5 bases; bases outside gene matches: 13. The CDR3 DNA reads TGTGCCAGCAGCCCCTGGGGTAGCGGGGGAAGGCACGAGCAGTACTTC. This codes for CASSPWGSGGRHEQYF.